This T cell receptor beta chain comes out of a study of early T cells in non-severe SARS-CoV-2 infection. This clonotype was recorded many times. The TCR library protocol was used to attach unique molecular identifiers. These identifiers were attached to individual cDNA molecules. TCRdb itself ran the 5' RACE reads through MiXCR, one entry per CDR3 protein. Of 15,000 to 20,000 distinct CDR3 sequences in the sample, more than 5.5% are singletons; the top ten hold around 7%. V lost 3 bases, J lost 8 bases, and 7 bases stayed unmatched. The CDR3 runs to 14 residues. The germline V gene has CDR1 DFQATT and CDR2 SNEGSKA (reference sequence).

This clonotype was sampled from an adult who was a healthcare worker with PCR-confirmed SARS-CoV-2 infection or an uninfected control (not recorded which). This chain links TRBV20-1 with TRBJ2-1, with 10 positions matching TRBD1. The specimen was whole blood, collected at baseline. CDR3 in DNA: TGCAGTGCTAGGATACCCGGGACAGGGGATGAGCAGTTCTTC. Translated, it gives CSARIPGTGDEQFF.